These T cell receptor beta chains were read from a single sample in a study of blood T cell repertoires in COVID-19. The assay was immunoSEQ multiplex PCR, and TCRdb's table has in-frame clones only and misses some. The table shows some 100,000 clones, with roughly nine tenths occurring only once. Sequenced input: peripheral blood. The receptors here all came from a human donor with active COVID-19. The donor label of this sample is uncertain. CDR3s include the opening cysteine and the closing phenylalanine or tryptophan. A D gene is named only where the DNA matches it firmly. Some rows mark clone size as missing; the rest say once, few, many or name a class of expanded clone.

j_call clone_size d_call v_call cdr3_aa cdr3_nt
TRBJ1-3 NA NA TRBV6-6 CASSYGEEGLGGTIYF TGTGCCAGCAGTTACGGAGAAGAGGGGCTAGGGGGCACCATATATTTT
TRBJ2-4 few TRBD2 TRBV5-6 CASSLIAGDKNIQYF TGTGCCAGCAGCTTGATCGCGGGGGACAAAAACATTCAGTACTTC
TRBJ2-3 once TRBD2 TRBV3-1/TRBV3-2 CASSLSGGAGADTQYF TGTGCCAGCAGCCTCAGCGGGGGGGCCGGCGCAGATACGCAGTATTTT
TRBJ1-1 NA TRBD1 TRBV5-5 CASSNIYGTGYEAFF TGTGCCAGCAGCAACATCTACGGGACAGGATATGAAGCTTTCTTT
TRBJ2-7 NA TRBD2 TRBV9 CASSSGLAVEQYF TGTGCCAGCAGCTCGGGACTAGCTGTCGAGCAGTACTTC
TRBJ1-2 NA TRBD1 TRBV6-2/TRBV6-3 CASSYSRWGTGDGYTF TGTGCCAGCAGTTACTCGAGATGGGGGACAGGGGATGGCTACACCTTC
TRBJ1-2 once NA TRBV7-8 CASSLGGPYGYTF TGTGCCAGCAGCTTAGGAGGGCCCTATGGCTACACCTTC
TRBJ1-2 NA NA TRBV20-1 CSVPGGYTF TGCAGTGTTCCGGGAGGCTACACCTTC
TRBJ2-1 NA TRBD2 TRBV4-2 CASSQLGLAVDNEQFF TGTGCCAGCAGCCAATTGGGGCTAGCGGTCGACAATGAGCAGTTCTTC
TRBJ1-1 once TRBD1 TRBV5-1 CASSLDRVGGGGHMNTEAFF TGCGCCAGCAGCCTGGACAGGGTCGGAGGTGGGGGACACATGAACACTGAAGCTTTCTTT
TRBJ2-2 NA NA TRBV9 CASSSNSGREAGELFF TGTGCCAGCAGCTCAAACTCGGGCAGGGAGGCCGGGGAGCTGTTTTTT
TRBJ2-3 NA NA TRBV28 CASSFETQYF TGTGCCAGCAGTTTCGAGACGCAGTATTTT
TRBJ1-6 NA TRBD1 TRBV2 CASRATGGGYNSPLHF TGTGCCAGCAGAGCGACAGGGGGCGGATATAATTCACCCCTCCACTTT
TRBJ1-1 NA NA TRBV5-1 CASSLAGGYTEAFF TGCGCCAGCAGCTTGGCCGGGGGATACACTGAAGCTTTCTTT
TRBJ1-1 NA TRBD1 TRBV7-8 CASSLNVGRPGGTEAFF TGTGCCAGCAGCTTAAATGTGGGCCGGCCAGGGGGCACTGAAGCTTTCTTT
TRBJ1-2 NA TRBD1 TRBV10-2 CASSETGGAVLKNGYTF TGCGCCAGCAGTGAGACAGGGGGCGCGGTACTTAAAAATGGCTACACCTTC
TRBJ2-3 once NA TRBV14 CASSQPRLGATDTQYF TGTGCCAGCAGCCAGCCCCGTCTGGGGGCAACAGATACGCAGTATTTT
TRBJ2-4 NA NA TRBV5-1 CASSLDSRRGIQYF TGCGCCAGCAGCTTGGACTCCCGAAGGGGCATTCAGTACTTC
TRBJ1-1 NA NA TRBV5-3 CAWSAGNARRTEAFF TGTGCCTGGTCTGCGGGGAATGCCCGTAGGACTGAAGCTTTCTTT
TRBJ1-5 NA NA TRBV19 CASSGAGQPYQPQHF TGTGCCAGTAGTGGGGCCGGACAGCCTTATCAGCCCCAGCATTTT
TRBJ1-2 NA TRBD1 TRBV5-5 CASSLGDRPNYGYTF TGTGCCAGCAGCTTGGGGGACAGGCCTAACTATGGCTACACCTTC
TRBJ1-1 NA NA TRBV12-3/TRBV12-4 CASSRGPAEAFF TGTGCCAGCAGCCGGGGTCCGGCTGAAGCTTTCTTT
TRBJ1-2 NA NA TRBV4-3 CASSQDRGFTEGYTF TGCGCCAGCAGCCAAGATAGAGGGTTTACGGAAGGCTACACCTTC
TRBJ2-3 NA TRBD1 TRBV5-1 CASSLAGTGRTDTQYF TGCGCCAGCAGCTTGGCCGGGACAGGCCGCACAGATACGCAGTATTTT
TRBJ1-1 NA NA TRBV5-6 CASSSGGFEAFF TGTGCCAGCAGCTCGGGGGGCTTTGAAGCTTTCTTT
TRBJ1-1 NA NA TRBV9 CASSVGGYSEAFF TGTGCCAGCAGCGTGGGCGGGTACTCTGAAGCTTTCTTT
TRBJ2-3 NA TRBD2 TRBV7-2 CASSLGPGLAGGGDTQYF TGTGCCAGCAGCTTGGGCCCCGGACTAGCGGGGGGTGGAGATACGCAGTATTTT
TRBJ1-6 NA TRBD1 TRBV28 CASNPSSLRDSHNSPLHF TGTGCCAGCAATCCCTCTTCGCTCCGGGACAGTCATAATTCACCCCTCCACTTT
TRBJ2-2 NA NA TRBV7-3 CASSLRTADTGELFF TGTGCCAGCAGCTTACGCACAGCGGACACCGGGGAGCTGTTTTTT
TRBJ1-1 many NA TRBV21-1 CASSKGGPGLGRRNLNTEAFF TGTGCCAGCAGCAAAGGGGGGCCCGGGTTAGGCAGGAGAAACTTGAACACTGAAGCTTTCTTT